Below, 14 T cell receptor beta chains from the same sample are listed, as sequenced in a study of technical replicates of blood from a handful of donors. Repertoires were generated with immunoSEQ multiplex PCR, while TCRdb's copy carries only in-frame clones and drops some. Of about 83,000 clones in the sample, 90% to 95% were seen once. Sequenced material: T cells isolated from PBMCs. The receptors here all came from a human donor in good health.

The CDR3 sequence: CASSASPETQYF. The CDR3 nucleotides read TGTGCCAGCTCTGCTAGCCCCGAGACCCAGTACTTC. The chain combines TRBV28 with TRBJ2-5, with D possibly matching TRBD2 (5 bases). The V gene's germline CDR1 is MDHEN and CDR2 SYDVKM. The CDR3 sequence is 12 residues long. Trimming cost V 8 bases and J 5 bases, with 12 bases left between them.

This chain connects TRBV7-8 to TRBJ1-2, with 7 positions matching TRBD1. Germline trimming cut 2 bases from V and 4 bases from J; bases unmatched to any gene: 10. The CDR3 consists of 16 residues. The germline V gene has CDR1 SGHVS and CDR2 FQNEAQ. This CDR3 is CASSLRRDRGIYGYTF. In DNA form, the CDR3 reads TGTGCCAGCAGCTTAAGGCGGGACAGAGGGATCTATGGCTACACCTTC.

The chain couples TRBV2 to TRBJ1-5; 10 positions match TRBD1. Germline V gene lookup returns CDR1 SNHLY and CDR2 FYNNEI. This CDR3 is 15 amino acids long. V lost 2 bases, J lost 7 bases, and 5 bases stayed unmatched. In DNA form, the CDR3 reads TGTGCCAGCAGTGAACTAGGGACAGGGGTCCAGCCCCAGCATTTT. Encoded protein: CASSELGTGVQPQHF. Together with reference TRBV2 and TRBJ1-5, the CDR3 gives the full variable domain: EPEVTQTPSHQVTQMGQEVILRCVPISNHLYFYWYRQILGQKVEFLVSFYNNEISEKSEIFDDQFSVERPDGSNFTLKIRSTKLEDSAMYFCASSELGTGVQPQHFGDGTRLSIL.

The CDR3: CASSFVGGSMNTEAFF. CDR3 bases: TGCGCCAGCAGCTTCGTTGGAGGGAGCATGAACACTGAAGCTTTCTTT. This chain links TRBV5-1 with TRBJ1-1; unclear D gene. CDR1 SGHRS and CDR2 YFSETQ come from the germline V gene. Trimming stripped 2 bases from V and 0 bases from J, with 14 bases between. The CDR3 totals 16 residues.

The CDR3 nucleotides read TGTGCCAGCAGCGCGCCGGGACAACAAGAGACCCAGTACTTC. Translation: CASSAPGQQETQYF. The chain joins TRBV9 to TRBJ2-5; TRBD1 might be the D (6 bases). With 3 bases removed from V and 2 bases from J, the gap between germline ends came to 11 bases. The germline V gene has CDR1 SGDLS and CDR2 YYNGEE. The CDR3 runs to 14 residues.

This rearrangement joins TRBV30 to TRBJ2-7; tentatively, D is TRBD2 (5 bases). The germline V gene encodes CDR1 GTSNPN and CDR2 SVGIG (reference sequence). Trimming took 0 bases from V and 6 from J, leaving 9 bases between them. This CDR3 comprises 12 residues. CDR3 nucleotides: TGTGCCTGGAGTGTAGTCGGAGGCGAGCAGTACTTC. Amino acids: CAWSVVGGEQYF.

The chain has TRBV7-9 and TRBJ2-7, with TRBD1 matching over 11 bases. CDR3 length: 14 amino acids. Per the germline V gene, CDR1 is SEHNR and CDR2 is FQNEAQ (reference sequence). The V and J ends lost 1 base and 7 bases, in that order; junction bases with no gene match: 3. The CDR3 sequence: CASSLGGTGGEQYF. Here the CDR3 DNA reads TGTGCCAGCAGCTTAGGTGGGACAGGGGGGGAGCAGTACTTC.

This clone was observed a few times. CDR3 residues: CASSLAPGTEAFF. The CDR3 nucleotides read TGTGCCAGCAGCTTAGCCCCAGGGACTGAAGCTTTCTTT. The chain is built from TRBV7-6 and TRBJ1-1; maybe TRBD1 (5 bases). The germline gives CDR1 SGHVS, CDR2 FNYEAQ. This CDR3 is 13 amino acids long. Trimming shortened V by 0 bases and J by 5 bases, and 7 bases separated the two germline ends.

The CDR3 region has the DNA TGCAGCGTTGGGGACAGAAGGGAGACCCAGTACTTC. Its protein is CSVGDRRETQYF. The V gene is TRBV29-1, the J gene TRBJ2-5, with TRBD1 matching 7 bases. The CDR3 sequence is 12 residues long. The germline V gene encodes CDR1 SQVTM and CDR2 ANQGSEA. The J segment lost 5 bases and the V segment lost 4 bases, leaving 4 bases of the junction unmatched.

V gene TRBV6-1 combines with J gene TRBJ2-7; TRBD1 matches 7 bases. The CDR3 has 13 residues. V lost 4 bases to trimming and J lost 2 bases; unmatched junction nucleotides: 2. Germline-derived CDR1 and CDR2 are MNHNS and SASEGT. The DNA for the CDR3 is TGTGCCAGCAGTGCGACAGGGCCCTACGAGCAGTACTTC. The encoded protein is CASSATGPYEQYF.

The chain employs TRBV4-1 and TRBJ2-7, with TRBD1 as a possible D gene (6 bases). CDR3 length: 14 residues. From germline, CDR1 is MGHRA and CDR2 YSYEKL. V shed 1 base and J shed 4 bases, with 11 bases lying between them. The CDR3: CASSQAGQRYEQYF. As DNA, the CDR3 is TGCGCCAGCAGCCAAGCAGGACAGAGATACGAGCAGTACTTC.

The chain has TRBV11-2 and TRBJ2-2, with 9 bases that match TRBD1. CDR3 length: 17 amino acids. With V trimmed by 6 bases and J by 3 bases, 11 bases remained unmatched. CDR1 and CDR2 (germline): SGHAT, FQNNGV. The CDR3 bases are TGTGCCAGCAGTCAAGCCGGGGACAGGGAGCACACCGGGGAGCTGTTTTTT. It encodes CASSQAGDREHTGELFF.

The chain has TRBV6-1 and TRBJ2-3; 12 nucleotides line up with TRBD2. The CDR3 is made up of 17 amino acids. The germline gives CDR1 MNHNS, CDR2 SASEGT. The V gene end was trimmed by 3 bases and the J gene end by 3 bases; junction bases not matched to a gene: 7. CDR3 DNA: TGTGCCAGCAGTGAGCTTGGACTAGCGGGACTGACAGATACGCAGTATTTT. As protein: CASSELGLAGLTDTQYF.

The chain has TRBV19 and TRBJ2-7; 11 bases are a match to TRBD1. Looked up from germline, CDR1 is LNHDA and CDR2 is SQIVND (reference sequence). V dropped 4 bases and J dropped 4; count of bases not matched to a gene: 15. CDR3 size: 18 residues. The CDR3 is CASSRSYIRGQGVYEQYF. The CDR3 DNA follows: TGTGCCAGTAGTAGGTCATATATAAGGGGACAGGGGGTTTACGAGCAGTACTTC.